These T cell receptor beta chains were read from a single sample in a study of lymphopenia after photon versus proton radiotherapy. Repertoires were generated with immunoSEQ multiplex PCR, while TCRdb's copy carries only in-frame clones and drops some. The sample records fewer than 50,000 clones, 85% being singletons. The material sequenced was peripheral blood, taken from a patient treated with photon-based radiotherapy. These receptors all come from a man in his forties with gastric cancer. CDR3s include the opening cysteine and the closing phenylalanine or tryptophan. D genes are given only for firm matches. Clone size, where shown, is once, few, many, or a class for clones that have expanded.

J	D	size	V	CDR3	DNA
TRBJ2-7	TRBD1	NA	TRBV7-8	CASSSDRVGEQYF	TGTGCCAGCAGCTCGGACAGGGTCGGGGAGCAGTACTTC
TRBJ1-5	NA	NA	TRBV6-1	CASNHFSNQPQHF	TGTGCCAGCAACCATTTTAGCAATCAGCCCCAGCATTTT
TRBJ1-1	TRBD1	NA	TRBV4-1	CASSPGQVDTEAFF	TGCGCCAGCAGCCCGGGACAGGTGGACACTGAAGCTTTCTTT
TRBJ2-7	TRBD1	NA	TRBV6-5	CASSSPGTGGHEQYF	TGTGCCAGCAGTTCACCCGGGACAGGGGGCCACGAGCAGTACTTC
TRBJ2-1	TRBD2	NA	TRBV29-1	CSTRAGGSYNEQFF	TGCAGCACTAGAGCGGGGGGCAGCTACAATGAGCAGTTCTTC
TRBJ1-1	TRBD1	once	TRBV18	CASSPSNRGRFTEAFF	TGTGCCAGCTCACCATCAAACAGGGGACGATTCACTGAAGCTTTCTTT
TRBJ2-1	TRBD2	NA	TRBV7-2	CASSPQRGSYNEQFF	TGTGCCAGCAGCCCCCAGCGGGGGAGTTACAATGAGCAGTTCTTC
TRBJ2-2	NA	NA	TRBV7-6	CASSLSASSDGELFF	TGTGCCAGCAGCTTATCGGCTAGCTCGGACGGGGAGCTGTTTTTT
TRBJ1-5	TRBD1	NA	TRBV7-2	CASSLGDRSPLRQPQHF	TGTGCCAGCAGCTTAGGGGACAGGTCCCCCCTTCGTCAGCCCCAGCATTTT
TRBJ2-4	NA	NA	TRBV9	CASSAGLAKNIQYF	TGTGCCAGCAGCGCGGGCCTCGCCAAAAACATTCAGTACTTC
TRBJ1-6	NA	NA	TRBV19	CASSTGLGSYNSPLHF	TGTGCCAGTAGTACGGGGTTGGGCTCCTATAATTCACCCCTCCACTTT
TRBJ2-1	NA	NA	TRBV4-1	CASSQDWGSYNEQFF	TGCGCCAGCAGCCAAGACTGGGGCTCCTACAATGAGCAGTTCTTC
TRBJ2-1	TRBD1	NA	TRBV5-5	CASSSLTGSSYNEQFF	TGTGCCAGCAGCTCCTTGACAGGGAGCTCCTACAATGAGCAGTTCTTC
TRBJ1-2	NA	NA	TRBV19	CASRTTEHYGYTF	TGTGCCAGTAGAACGACAGAGCACTATGGCTACACCTTC
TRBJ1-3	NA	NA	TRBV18	CASSPPGRGSGNTIYF	TGTGCCAGCTCACCACCAGGCAGAGGCTCTGGAAACACCATATATTTT
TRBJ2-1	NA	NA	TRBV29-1	CSVGLNEQFF	TGCAGCGTTGGCCTTAATGAGCAGTTCTTC
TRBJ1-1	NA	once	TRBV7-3	CASSVGSETEAFF	TGTGCCAGCAGCGTTGGGTCCGAGACTGAAGCTTTCTTT
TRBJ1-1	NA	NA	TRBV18	CASSPNRGFITDTEAFF	TGTGCCAGCTCACCAAATAGGGGGTTCATAACGGACACTGAAGCTTTCTTT
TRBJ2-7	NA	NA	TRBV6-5	CASSPGLDSYEQYF	TGTGCCAGCAGTCCCGGGTTGGACTCCTACGAGCAGTACTTC
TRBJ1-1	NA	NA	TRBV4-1	CASSRQQVTNTEAFF	TGCGCCAGCAGCCGACAACAGGTCACGAACACTGAAGCTTTCTTT
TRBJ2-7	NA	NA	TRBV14	CASSQGHEQYF	TGTGCCAGCAGCCAGGGGCACGAGCAGTACTTC
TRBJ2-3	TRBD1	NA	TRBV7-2	CASSTGGTDTQYF	TGTGCCAGCAGCACAGGGGGGACAGATACGCAGTATTTT
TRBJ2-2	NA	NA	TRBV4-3	CASSFQGGNTGELFF	TGCGCCAGCAGCTTCCAGGGGGGGAACACCGGGGAGCTGTTTTTT
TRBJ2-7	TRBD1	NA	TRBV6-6	CASRGDRGLHEQYF	TGTGCCAGCAGAGGAGACAGGGGCTTACACGAGCAGTACTTC
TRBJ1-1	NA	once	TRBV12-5	CASGWATDTEAFF	TGTGCTAGTGGGTGGGCAACCGACACTGAAGCTTTCTTT
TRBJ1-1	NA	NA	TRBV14	CASAPLLGDTEAFF	TGTGCCAGCGCCCCTCTCCTTGGGGACACTGAAGCTTTCTTT
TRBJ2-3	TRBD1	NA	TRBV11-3	CASSLGPGQGSDTQYF	TGTGCCAGCAGCTTAGGGCCGGGACAGGGTTCAGATACGCAGTATTTT
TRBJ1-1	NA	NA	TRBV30	CAWSPFGARTEAFF	TGTGCCTGGAGCCCTTTCGGGGCGCGGACTGAAGCTTTCTTT
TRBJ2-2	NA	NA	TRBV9	CASRQNTGELFF	TGTGCCAGCCGCCAGAACACCGGGGAGCTGTTTTTT
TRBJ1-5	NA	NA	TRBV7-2	CASSPWRGSNQPQHF	TGTGCCAGCAGCCCGTGGAGGGGTAGCAATCAGCCCCAGCATTTT
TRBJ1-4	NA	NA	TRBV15	CATNAGANEKLFF	TGTGCCACTAACGCAGGGGCTAATGAAAAACTGTTTTTT
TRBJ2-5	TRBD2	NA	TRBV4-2	CASSQVSGGASETQYF	TGTGCCAGCAGCCAAGTTAGCGGGGGGGCTAGTGAGACCCAGTACTTC
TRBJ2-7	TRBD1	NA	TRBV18	CASSLGTVRGYEQYF	TGTGCCAGCTCACTCGGGACAGTACGTGGCTACGAGCAGTACTTC
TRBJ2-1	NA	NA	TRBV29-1	CSVDSHNEQFF	TGCAGCGTTGACAGCCACAATGAGCAGTTCTTC
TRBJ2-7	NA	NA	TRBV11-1	CASSPYITYEQYF	TGTGCCAGCAGCCCCTACATCACCTACGAGCAGTACTTC
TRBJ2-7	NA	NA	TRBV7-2	CASSLANYEQYF	TGTGCCAGCAGCTTAGCCAACTACGAGCAGTACTTC
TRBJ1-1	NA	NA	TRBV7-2	CASSLRANPNTEAFF	TGTGCCAGCAGCTTAAGGGCGAATCCAAACACTGAAGCTTTCTTT
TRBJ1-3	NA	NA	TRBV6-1	CASSDRTGNTIYF	TGTGCCAGCAGTGACAGGACGGGAAACACCATATATTTT
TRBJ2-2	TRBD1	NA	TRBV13	CASSAAGRGPQNTGELFF	TGTGCCAGCAGCGCAGCAGGCAGGGGGCCTCAGAACACCGGGGAGCTGTTTTTT
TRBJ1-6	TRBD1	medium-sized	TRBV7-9	CASSPRDRGRNSPLHF	TGTGCCAGCAGCCCACGGGACAGGGGGCGAAATTCACCCCTCCACTTT
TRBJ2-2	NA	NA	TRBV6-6	CASRRQQGNTGELFF	TGTGCCAGCAGACGCCAACAGGGAAACACCGGGGAGCTGTTTTTT
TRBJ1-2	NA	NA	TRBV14	CASSQDLGGYYGYTF	TGTGCCAGCAGCCAAGATCTCGGAGGGTACTATGGCTACACCTTC
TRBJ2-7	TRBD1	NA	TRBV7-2	CASSLNRGTYEQYF	TGTGCCAGCAGCTTAAACAGGGGAACCTACGAGCAGTACTTC
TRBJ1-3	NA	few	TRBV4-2	CASSRRLRPNPSLSGNTIYF	TGTGCCAGCAGTCGGAGACTTAGGCCAAATCCGTCGCTCTCTGGAAACACCATATATTTT
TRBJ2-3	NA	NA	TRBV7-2	CASSLVSRGADTQYF	TGTGCCAGCAGCTTAGTGAGCCGGGGGGCCGATACGCAGTATTTT
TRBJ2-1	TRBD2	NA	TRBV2	CASRTSGAADEQFF	TGTGCCAGCAGGACTAGCGGGGCCGCGGATGAGCAGTTCTTC
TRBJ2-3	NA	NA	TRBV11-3	CASSSTDTQYF	TGTGCCAGCAGCTCTACAGATACGCAGTATTTT
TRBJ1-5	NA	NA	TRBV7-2	CASSLGVGLPGLQPQHF	TGTGCCAGCAGCTTAGGGGTGGGGCTCCCAGGGCTTCAGCCCCAGCATTTT
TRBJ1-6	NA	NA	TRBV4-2	CASSQVQGRDNSPLHF	TGTGCCAGCAGCCAAGTACAGGGAAGGGATAATTCACCCCTCCACTTT
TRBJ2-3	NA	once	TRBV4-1	CASSQSGEQRTDTQYF	TGCGCCAGCAGCCAATCGGGGGAGCAGCGCACAGATACGCAGTATTTT
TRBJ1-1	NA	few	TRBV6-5	CASSSGLEATSEAFF	TGTGCCAGCAGTTCGGGACTCGAGGCGACGAGTGAAGCTTTCTTT